One sample yielded the 2 T cell receptor beta chains listed below, sequenced in a study of blood T cell repertoires in COVID-19. The data were produced by immunoSEQ multiplex PCR, yet TCRdb's version contains in-frame clones alone and is incomplete. Among some 180,000 clones listed, approximately 90% were seen once. The source material was peripheral blood. These receptors were obtained from a man aged 45 to 65 who had recovered from COVID-19.

The chain carries TRBV6-6 and TRBJ2-1; TRBD2 aligns across 13 bases. V was pared by 5 bases and J by 2 bases, with 3 bases of the junction left unmatched. The germline gives CDR1 MNHNY, CDR2 SVGAGI (reference sequence). This CDR3 has 16 amino acids. CDR3 region: CASSRGLAGAYNEQFF. The CDR3 coding sequence is TGTGCCAGCAGTCGAGGACTAGCGGGAGCCTACAATGAGCAGTTCTTC.

The V call is TRBV6-5, the J call TRBJ1-6; 8 bases agree with TRBD1. Germline trimming cut 6 bases from V and 6 bases from J; bases unmatched to any gene: 7. Per the germline V gene, CDR1 is MNHEY and CDR2 is SVGAGI. The CDR3 sequence is 15 residues long. CDR3 amino acids: CASRLSDRGNSPLHF. Written as DNA, the CDR3 is TGTGCCAGCAGGCTCTCAGACAGGGGTAATTCACCCCTCCACTTT.